The 5 T cell receptor beta chains below were found in one sample sequenced in a study of blood T cell repertoires in COVID-19. Only in-frame clones appear in the TCRdb table, and some are missing; sequencing was by immunoSEQ multiplex PCR. Counted here are about 200,000 clones, around 81% occurring once; the ten biggest clones make up approximately 0.99%. The sequencing input was peripheral blood. The source is a man in his 60s with COVID-19, enrolled during active disease.

The chain is built from TRBV14 and TRBJ1-6; D is perhaps TRBD1 (5 bases). The germline V gene encodes CDR1 SGHDN and CDR2 FVKESK. V lost 1 base and J lost 14, with 9 bases in between. The CDR3 runs 12 residues. The CDR3 nucleotides read TGTGCCAGCAGCCAAGGGGACTCAGCCCTCCACTTT. The encoded protein is CASSQGDSALHF.

The chain carries TRBV5-1 and TRBJ2-5, with 7 bases matching TRBD1. Per the germline V gene, CDR1 is SGHRS and CDR2 is YFSETQ. CDR3 size: 15 residues. V lost 0 bases to trimming and J lost 4 bases; unmatched junction nucleotides: 6. DNA of the CDR3: TGCGCCAGCAGCTTGGATCCAACAGGGGTAGAGACCCAGTACTTC. It is translated as CASSLDPTGVETQYF.

V usage is TRBV6-2 or TRBV6-3 and J usage is TRBJ1-5; 7 bases match TRBD1. The CDR3 consists of 16 residues. Trimming removed 5 bases from V and 4 bases from J; junction bases left unmatched: 11. In germline, CDR1 is MNHEY, CDR2 SVGEGT. The CDR3 sequence: CASSTSYRGSNQPQHF. CDR3 coding DNA: TGTGCCAGCAGTACGTCCTACAGGGGATCTAATCAGCCCCAGCATTTT.

V gene TRBV28 combines with J gene TRBJ1-4, with D tentatively TRBD1 (5 bases). From germline, CDR1 is MDHEN and CDR2 SYDVKM. The V and J ends lost 7 bases and 8 bases respectively, with 17 bases between them. This CDR3 contains 14 residues. CDR3 protein: CASIPAGVWEKLFF. Written as DNA, the CDR3 is TGTGCCAGCATCCCCGCGGGGGTTTGGGAAAAACTGTTTTTT.

This clone was seen once. The gene calls are TRBV20-1 and TRBJ2-1, with 8 bases that match TRBD2. After removal of 3 bases from V and 9 bases from J, the junction contained 13 bases not matched to a gene. CDR1 is DFQATT, CDR2 SNEGSKA, per germline (reference sequence). The CDR3 length is 15 residues. The CDR3 sequence: CSASGREAPLGEQFF. CDR3 DNA: TGCAGTGCTAGTGGGCGGGAGGCCCCTCTTGGTGAGCAGTTCTTC.